This T cell receptor beta chain was recovered during a study of blood T cell repertoires in COVID-19. Relative to its sample, this clone is medium-sized. In the original processing: Estimated nucleated cell counts came from reference gene primer amplification. The data were produced by immunoSEQ multiplex PCR, yet TCRdb's version contains in-frame clones alone and is incomplete. V and J calls and clone size are given by that table; D and trimming were obtained from the DNA. The data show 18,000 or so clones, roughly 82% seen once. Per germline, CDR1 MNHEY and CDR2 SMNVEV (reference sequence). This CDR3 comprises 15 residues. The V end was cut by 3 bases, the J end by 1 base, with 9 bases between.

The material sequenced was peripheral blood. V gene TRBV27 combines with J gene TRBJ2-2; D is possibly TRBD1 (6 bases). This sequence was found in a man between 65 and 80 years old with COVID-19, enrolled during active disease. Here the CDR3 reads CASSFLQGNTGELFF. CDR3 nucleotides: TGTGCCAGCAGTTTTTTACAGGGGAACACCGGGGAGCTGTTTTTT.